These T cell receptor beta chains were read from a single sample in a study of blood T cell repertoires in COVID-19. Data came from immunoSEQ multiplex PCR; TCRdb stores just in-frame clones and leaves some out. Of 70,000 or so clones listed, around 89% are singletons. Source material: peripheral blood. These receptors were collected from a man aged 55 to 69 with acute or convalescent COVID-19. Each CDR3 is given with its conserved first and last residue. A D gene is named only where the DNA matches it firmly. Clone size is stated in some rows and not others, as once, few, many or a class when expanded.

-,-,TRBV4-2,TRBJ2-1,CASSQVIRTNNEQFF,TGTGCCAGCAGCCAAGTAATTAGGACTAACAATGAGCAGTTCTTC
-,-,TRBV3-1/TRBV3-2,TRBJ2-5,CASSQIQETQYF,TGTGCCAGCAGCCAAATACAAGAGACCCAGTACTTC
-,-,TRBV9,TRBJ2-6,CASSGHSSGANVLTF,TGTGCCAGCAGCGGCCACAGCTCTGGGGCCAACGTCCTGACTTTC
-,-,TRBV9,TRBJ2-3,CASSSTKGMADTQYF,TGTGCCAGCAGCTCCACCAAGGGGATGGCAGATACGCAGTATTTT
-,-,TRBV24-1,TRBJ1-1,CATSSGEGLLQEAFF,TGTGCCACCAGTTCAGGTGAAGGTCTTTTACAAGAAGCTTTCTTT
-,-,TRBV19,TRBJ2-1,CASSIDQGRVNEQFF,TGTGCCAGTAGTATAGATCAGGGGCGGGTCAATGAGCAGTTCTTC
-,-,TRBV19,TRBJ2-5,CASSTTLAQETQYF,TGTGCCAGTAGTACTACGCTAGCCCAAGAGACCCAGTACTTC
TRBD1,-,TRBV19,TRBJ1-1,CASTRQGNTEAFF,TGTGCCAGTACCAGACAGGGCAACACTGAAGCTTTCTTT
-,-,TRBV9,TRBJ2-5,CASSVGGAAGETQYF,TGTGCCAGCAGCGTAGGGGGAGCGGCCGGGGAGACCCAGTACTTC
TRBD1,-,TRBV7-3,TRBJ2-2,CASSSPTGGYTGELFF,TGTGCCAGCAGCTCCCCGACAGGGGGCTACACCGGGGAGCTGTTTTTT
TRBD2,-,TRBV9,TRBJ2-2,CASSRRGGTGELFF,TGTGCCAGCAGTAGGCGCGGGGGGACCGGGGAGCTGTTTTTT
TRBD2,few,TRBV20-1,TRBJ2-2,CSASMLAGGTGELFF,TGCAGTGCTAGTATGTTAGCGGGAGGTACCGGGGAGCTGTTTTTT
-,once,TRBV28,TRBJ1-4,CASIRGGDEKLFF,TGTGCCAGCATTAGAGGAGGGGATGAAAAACTGTTTTTT
-,few,TRBV3-1/TRBV3-2,TRBJ1-5,CASSQDRYQPQHF,TGTGCCAGCAGCCAAGACAGGTATCAGCCCCAGCATTTT
-,-,TRBV6-1,TRBJ2-1,CASSESSGVDEQFF,TGTGCCAGCAGTGAAAGTAGTGGAGTCGATGAGCAGTTCTTC
-,medium-sized,TRBV7-9,TRBJ1-2,CASSTGYGYTF,TGTGCCAGCAGTACCGGCTATGGCTACACCTTC
-,-,TRBV5-1,TRBJ1-1,CASSFTGRGTEAFF,TGCGCCAGCAGCTTTACCGGGAGGGGCACTGAAGCTTTCTTT
TRBD2,-,TRBV27,TRBJ2-1,CASSLGRAVEQFF,TGTGCCAGCAGCCTAGGGAGGGCCGTTGAGCAGTTCTTC
-,-,TRBV6-1,TRBJ1-5,CASSGRGQLLNQPQHF,TGTGCCAGCAGTGGCCGCGGACAGCTACTCAATCAGCCCCAGCATTTT
TRBD2,-,TRBV6-2/TRBV6-3,TRBJ2-3,CASSYGLAGLDTQYF,TGTGCCAGCAGTTACGGTCTAGCGGGATTGGATACGCAGTATTTT
TRBD1,-,TRBV6-5,TRBJ1-2,CASRFPGQAYGYTF,TGTGCCAGCAGATTTCCGGGACAGGCCTATGGCTACACCTTC
TRBD1,-,TRBV5-1,TRBJ1-2,CASSWGQMNYGYTF,TGCGCCAGCAGCTGGGGACAGATGAACTATGGCTACACCTTC
-,-,TRBV7-8,TRBJ1-3,CASSLRPTGSSGNTIYF,TGTGCCAGCAGCTTAAGACCCACAGGGTCCTCTGGAAACACCATATATTTT
-,-,TRBV7-7,TRBJ2-1,CASSDNPVSYNEQFF,TGTGCCAGCAGCGACAACCCAGTCTCCTACAATGAGCAGTTCTTC
TRBD2,-,TRBV27,TRBJ2-1,CAEAKEGGGASFEQFF,TGTGCCGAGGCGAAGGAGGGCGGGGGGGCCTCTTTTGAGCAGTTCTTC
-,-,TRBV7-9,TRBJ1-5,CASSLGALEGNQPQHF,TGTGCCAGCAGCTTAGGGGCCTTAGAAGGCAATCAGCCCCAGCATTTT
-,-,TRBV9,TRBJ1-2,CASSVGPYGYTF,TGTGCCAGCAGCGTGGGCCCTTATGGCTACACCTTC